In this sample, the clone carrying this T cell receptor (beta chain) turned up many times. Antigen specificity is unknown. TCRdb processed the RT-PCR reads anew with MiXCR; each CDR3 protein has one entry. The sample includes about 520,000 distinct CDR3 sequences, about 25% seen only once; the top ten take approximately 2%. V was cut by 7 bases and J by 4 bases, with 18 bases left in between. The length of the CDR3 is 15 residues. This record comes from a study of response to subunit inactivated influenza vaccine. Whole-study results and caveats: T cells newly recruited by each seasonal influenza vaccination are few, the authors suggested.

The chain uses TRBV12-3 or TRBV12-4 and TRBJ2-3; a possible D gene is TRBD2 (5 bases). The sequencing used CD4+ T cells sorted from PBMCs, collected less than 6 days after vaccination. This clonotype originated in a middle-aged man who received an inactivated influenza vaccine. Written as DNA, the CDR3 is TGTGCCAGCACCAGAGGGTACGGGAAGGCAGATACGCAGTATTTT. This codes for CASTRGYGKADTQYF.